This TCR beta chain came from a study of cytomegalovirus exposure and HLA in healthy donors. Healthy individuals who donated bone marrow served as the donors. The PCR contained 60 Vbeta and 13 Jbeta primers. Using immunoSEQ multiplex PCR, the repertoire was profiled, and TCRdb retains in-frame clones only, with some absent. The data contain approximately 210,000 clones, 79% of them singletons. Of note for this clone: Its antigen remains unknown.

Unmatched junction bases numbered 6, after V lost 1 base and J lost 2 bases. Germline V gene lookup returns CDR1 SNHLY and CDR2 FYNNEI. The CDR3 is 16 amino acids. General study points: Rare TCR sequences dominated, though some public TCRs recurred in many donors. Across donors, sequencing depth was assumed by presence/absence analyses to be roughly uniform.

The rearrangement links TRBV2 to TRBJ2-7; 9 bases line up with TRBD2. This sequence was found in a girl between 5 and 17 years old in good health and CMV-seropositive. The sequenced material came from PBMCs. CDR3 region: CASSEGRGGRTYEQYF. CDR3 bases: TGTGCCAGCAGTGAAGGGCGGGGGGGCAGGACCTACGAGCAGTACTTC.